The 11 T cell receptor beta chains reported below all come from one sample, sequenced in a study of CD8 T cells in Susac syndrome. RNA in amounts of about 0.5 to 1 ug was reverse transcribed with random hexamers. A single record per CDR3 protein comes from TCRdb applying MiXCR to the immunoSEQ multiplex PCR reads. The sample consists of approximately 100,000 distinct CDR3 sequences, about 90% of them appearing once. The sample comprised CD4+ T cells from PBMCs. Receptors were obtained from a human donor in good health.

The chain employs TRBV2 and TRBJ1-1; possibly TRBD1 for D (6 bases). CDR3 length equals 13 residues. Germline CDR1 SNHLY, CDR2 FYNNEI. With 4 bases removed from V and 5 bases from J, the gap between germline ends came to 11 bases. CDR3 sequence: CASSVLGTTEAFF. DNA for the CDR3: TGTGCCAGCAGTGTCCTAGGGACAACTGAAGCTTTCTTT. The whole variable domain, filled in from reference TRBV2 and TRBJ1-1, reads EPEVTQTPSHQVTQMGQEVILRCVPISNHLYFYWYRQILGQKVEFLVSFYNNEISEKSEIFDDQFSVERPDGSNFTLKIRSTKLEDSAMYFCASSVLGTTEAFFGQGTRLTVV.

This clonotype was detected only once. The rearrangement joins TRBV7-2 to TRBJ2-1, with D maybe TRBD2 (6 bases). The germline CDR1 and CDR2 sequences are SGHTA and FQGNSA. This CDR3 is 16 amino acids long. V was trimmed by 5 bases and J by 5 bases, leaving 19 bases between them. CDR3 loop: CASSPGAAEGHNEQFF. CDR3 nucleotides: TGTGCCAGCAGCCCCGGCGCCGCGGAGGGACACAATGAGCAGTTCTTC.

V gene TRBV2 combines with J gene TRBJ1-3; D not certain. Germline loops: CDR1 SNHLY, CDR2 FYNNEI. The CDR3 runs 14 residues. V gave up 6 bases and J gave up 4 bases, with 13 bases separating them. In nucleotides, the CDR3 is TGTGCCAGCAGCCCCCAACCTGGCGGAAACACCATATATTTT. Protein sequence: CASSPQPGGNTIYF.

This clonotype was found once. The J gene is TRBJ2-7, the V gene TRBV25-1, with 8 positions matching TRBD1. CDR1 is MGHDK and CDR2 is SYGVNS in the germline V gene. The CDR3 consists of 13 residues. V lost 6 bases, J lost 3 bases, and 4 bases stayed unmatched. CDR3 region: CASSAGQVYEQYF. The CDR3 bases are TGTGCCAGCAGCGCGGGACAGGTCTACGAGCAGTACTTC.

The chain employs TRBV20-1 and TRBJ1-1, with unresolved D. CDR3 length: 13 residues. Germline-derived CDR1 and CDR2 are DFQATT and SNEGSKA (reference sequence). The CDR3 here is CIPSSYMNTEAFF. The CDR3, as DNA: TGCATCCCCTCGAGCTATATGAACACTGAAGCTTTCTTT.

This rearrangement joins TRBV19 to TRBJ2-3; D is unresolved. Per the germline V gene, CDR1 is LNHDA and CDR2 is SQIVND (reference sequence). The CDR3 consists of 14 residues. With 2 bases removed from V and 2 bases from J, the gap between germline ends came to 8 bases. The CDR3 reads CASSILPVTDTQYF. DNA of the CDR3: TGTGCCAGTAGTATACTCCCGGTCACAGATACGCAGTATTTT. Drawing the rest from reference TRBV19 and TRBJ2-3, the complete variable domain is DGGITQSPKYLFRKEGQNVTLSCEQNLNHDAMYWYRQDPGQGLRLIYYSQIVNDFQKGDIAEGYSVSREKKESFPLTVTSAQKNPTAFYLCASSILPVTDTQYFGPGTRLTVL.

This chain connects TRBV7-2 to TRBJ1-2; 7 bases line up with TRBD1. The junction had 26 bases not matched to a gene; V was cut back by 5 bases and J by 8 bases. Germline assignment: CDR1 SGHTA and CDR2 FQGNSA. CDR3 length equals 19 residues. This chain's CDR3 is CASSLSFDTPGTDLGGYTF. The CDR3 bases are TGTGCCAGCAGCCTTTCATTCGACACCCCCGGGACAGACCTTGGAGGCTACACCTTC.

CDR3 nucleotide sequence: TGTGCCAGCAGCCCCCCTAGCTCCTACAATGAGCAGTTCTTC. Its protein is CASSPPSSYNEQFF. The chain uses TRBV3-1 and TRBJ2-1; no reliable D call. Per germline, CDR1 LGHDT and CDR2 YNNKEL (reference sequence). V was cut by 4 bases and J by 0 bases, with 7 bases left in between. The CDR3 sequence is 14 residues long.

The rearrangement links TRBV29-1 to TRBJ2-7; D perhaps matches TRBD1 (5 bases). Germline CDR1 and CDR2: SQVTM and ANQGSEA. Trimming cost V 7 bases and J 0 bases, with 10 bases left between them. The CDR3 consists of 12 residues. The CDR3 sequence: CSGGDTSYEQYF. In nucleotides, the CDR3 is TGCAGCGGGGGCGACACCTCCTACGAGCAGTACTTC.

The J gene is TRBJ1-1, the V gene TRBV28; D not certain. The CDR3 runs 13 residues. Per germline, CDR1 MDHEN and CDR2 SYDVKM. V dropped 2 bases and J dropped 7 bases, with 11 bases sitting between them. The CDR3 region is CASSLNGRREAFF. CDR3 coding DNA: TGTGCCAGCAGTTTAAACGGAAGGCGTGAAGCTTTCTTT.

The V and J genes are TRBV19 and TRBJ1-1; D remains ambiguous. Trimming removed 6 bases at V and 9 bases at J, with 20 bases between. The germline V gene encodes CDR1 LNHDA and CDR2 SQIVND (reference sequence). There are 14 residues in the CDR3. The CDR3 protein is CASRGVGDIAQAFF. The CDR3 DNA follows: TGTGCCAGTAGGGGAGTCGGGGATATCGCGCAAGCTTTCTTT.